This T cell receptor beta chain was sequenced for a study of T-cell memory formation after mild COVID-19. Each CDR3 protein is one row after TCRdb ran MiXCR on the 5' RACE reads. Here the sample spans 300,000 to 350,000 distinct CDR3 sequences, approximately 13% being singletons. Germline CDR1 reads MNHEY; CDR2 reads SVGAGI. The V end was cut by 2 bases, the J end by 4 bases, with 18 bases between. The CDR3 is made up of 17 amino acids. The chain links TRBV6-5 to TRBJ1-3; tentative D call: TRBD1 (6 bases). What was sequenced was PBMCs or a T cell subset sorted from them (not recorded which). This receptor was taken from a man aged 18 to 30 who had mild COVID-19 (a few samples of this study predate the infection). Cell type and time point are not known. The DNA of the CDR3 is TGTGCCAGCAGTTACGCCCGACAGGCCCTCGGGGGAAACACCATATATTTT. Amino acids: CASSYARQALGGNTIYF.